Below, one T cell receptor beta chain is given with its context. What it recognizes is unknown. Trimming removed 2 bases at V and 7 bases at J, with 11 bases between. The CDR3 has 13 amino acids. Germline V gene sequence: CDR1 MNHNY, CDR2 SVGAGI (reference sequence). Every bit of the isolated RNA underwent reverse transcription, so sequencing read expressed TCRB transcripts. Using immunoSEQ multiplex PCR, the repertoire was profiled, and TCRdb retains in-frame clones only, with some absent. The sample lists hundreds of thousands of clones; 15% to 19% were seen once. Purity exceeded 95% in all sorted populations. The source of the sample is a study of beta chain features in type 1 diabetes. Study context: Healthy donors, compared against patients, showed similar age, gender and cell yields.

Regarding the study as a whole: It was possible that PCR favored shorter templates, equally so in patients and controls.

The receptor comes from a man younger than 30 in good health. The genes are TRBV6-6 and TRBJ1-1; TRBD1 is a possible D gene (6 bases). Sequenced material: naive CD4+ T cells from blood. The CDR3 region is CASSYIGQLEAFF. The CDR3 DNA is TGTGCCAGCAGTTACATAGGACAGCTTGAAGCTTTCTTT.